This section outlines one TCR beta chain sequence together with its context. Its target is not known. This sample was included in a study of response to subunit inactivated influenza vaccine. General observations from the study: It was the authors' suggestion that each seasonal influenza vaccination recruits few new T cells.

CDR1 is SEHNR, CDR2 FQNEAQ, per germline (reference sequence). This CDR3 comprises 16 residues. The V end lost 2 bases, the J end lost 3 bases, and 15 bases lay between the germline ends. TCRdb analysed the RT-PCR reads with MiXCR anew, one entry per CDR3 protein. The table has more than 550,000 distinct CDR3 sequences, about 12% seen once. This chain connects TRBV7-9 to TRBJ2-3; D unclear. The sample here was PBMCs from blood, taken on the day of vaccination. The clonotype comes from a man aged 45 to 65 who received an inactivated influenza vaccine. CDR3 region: CASSLSQLLGTDTQYF. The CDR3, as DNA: TGTGCCAGCAGCTTAAGCCAGTTGTTGGGGACAGATACGCAGTATTTT.